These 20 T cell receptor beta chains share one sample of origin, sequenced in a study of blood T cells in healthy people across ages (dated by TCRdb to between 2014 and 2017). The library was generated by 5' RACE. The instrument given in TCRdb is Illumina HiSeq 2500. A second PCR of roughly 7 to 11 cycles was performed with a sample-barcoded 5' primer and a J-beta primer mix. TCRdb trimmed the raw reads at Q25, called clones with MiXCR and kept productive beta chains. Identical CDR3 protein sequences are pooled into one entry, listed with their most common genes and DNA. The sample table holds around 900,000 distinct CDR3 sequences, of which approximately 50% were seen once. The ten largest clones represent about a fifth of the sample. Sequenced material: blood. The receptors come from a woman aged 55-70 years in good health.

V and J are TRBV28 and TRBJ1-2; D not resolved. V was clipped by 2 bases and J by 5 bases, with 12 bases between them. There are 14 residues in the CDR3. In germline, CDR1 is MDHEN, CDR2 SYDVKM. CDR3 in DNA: TGTGCCAGCAGTTTACCGAGCGGAGGGTATGGCTACACCTTC. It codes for CASSLPSGGYGYTF.

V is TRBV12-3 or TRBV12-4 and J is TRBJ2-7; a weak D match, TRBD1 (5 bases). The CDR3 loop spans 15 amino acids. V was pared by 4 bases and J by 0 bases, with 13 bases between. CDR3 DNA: TGTGCCAGCAGTTCGCCACAGGTTAGCTCCTACGAGCAGTACTTC. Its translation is CASSSPQVSSYEQYF.

CDR3 protein: CASSPQGRGSSDTQYF. The DNA of the CDR3 is TGTGCCAGCTCACCACAGGGGAGGGGGAGCTCAGATACGCAGTATTTT. The chain links TRBV18 to TRBJ2-3; D is perhaps TRBD2 (7 bases). V lost 1 base, J lost 4 bases, and 15 bases lay in between. The CDR3 has 16 amino acids. CDR1 KGHSH and CDR2 LQKENI come from the germline V gene.

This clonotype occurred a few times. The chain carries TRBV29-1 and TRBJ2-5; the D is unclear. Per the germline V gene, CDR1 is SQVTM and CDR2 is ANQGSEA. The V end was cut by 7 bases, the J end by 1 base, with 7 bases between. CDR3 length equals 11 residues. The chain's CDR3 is CSGAVQETQYF. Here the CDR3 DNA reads TGCAGCGGAGCAGTCCAAGAGACCCAGTACTTC.

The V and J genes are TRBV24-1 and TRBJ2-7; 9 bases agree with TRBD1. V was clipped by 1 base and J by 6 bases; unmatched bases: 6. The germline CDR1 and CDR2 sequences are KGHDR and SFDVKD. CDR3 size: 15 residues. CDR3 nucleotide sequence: TGTGCCACCAGTGATTTAACGGACAGGGGTGGCGAGCAGTACTTC. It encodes CATSDLTDRGGEQYF.

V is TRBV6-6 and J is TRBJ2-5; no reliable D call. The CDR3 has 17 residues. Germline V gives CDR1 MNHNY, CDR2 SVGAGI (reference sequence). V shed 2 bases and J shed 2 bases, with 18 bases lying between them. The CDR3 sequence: CASSYKRDTVFQETQYF. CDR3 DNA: TGTGCCAGCAGTTACAAGCGCGACACCGTCTTTCAAGAGACCCAGTACTTC.

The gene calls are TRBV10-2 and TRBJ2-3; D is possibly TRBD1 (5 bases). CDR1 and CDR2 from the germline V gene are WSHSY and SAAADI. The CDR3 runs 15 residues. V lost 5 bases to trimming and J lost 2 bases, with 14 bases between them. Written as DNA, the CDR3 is TGCGCCAGCAGTACGCACAGGACCACCACAGATACGCAGTATTTT. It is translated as CASSTHRTTTDTQYF.

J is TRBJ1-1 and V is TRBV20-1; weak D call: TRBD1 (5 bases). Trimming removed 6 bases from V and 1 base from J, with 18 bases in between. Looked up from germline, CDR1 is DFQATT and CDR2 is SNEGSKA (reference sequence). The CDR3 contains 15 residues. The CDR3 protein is CSAQTGPGRNTEAFF. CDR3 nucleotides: TGCAGTGCGCAAACAGGACCTGGGCGGAACACTGAAGCTTTCTTT.

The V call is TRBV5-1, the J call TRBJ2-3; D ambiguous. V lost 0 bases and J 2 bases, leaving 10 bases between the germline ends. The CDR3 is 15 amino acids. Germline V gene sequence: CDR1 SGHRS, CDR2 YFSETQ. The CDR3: CASSLVPGFTDTQYF. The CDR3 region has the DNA TGCGCCAGCAGCTTGGTTCCGGGTTTCACAGATACGCAGTATTTT. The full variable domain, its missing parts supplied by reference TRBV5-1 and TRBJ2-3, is KAGVTQTPRYLIKTRGQQVTLSCSPISGHRSVSWYQQTPGQGLQFLFEYFSETQRNKGNFPGRFSGRQFSNSRSEMNVSTLELGDSALYLCASSLVPGFTDTQYFGPGTRLTVL.

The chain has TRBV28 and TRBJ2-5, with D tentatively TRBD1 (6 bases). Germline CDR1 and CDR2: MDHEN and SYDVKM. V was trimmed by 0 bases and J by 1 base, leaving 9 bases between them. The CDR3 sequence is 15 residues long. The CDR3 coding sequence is TGTGCCAGCAGTTTATGGGACAGTATCCAAGAGACCCAGTACTTC. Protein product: CASSLWDSIQETQYF.

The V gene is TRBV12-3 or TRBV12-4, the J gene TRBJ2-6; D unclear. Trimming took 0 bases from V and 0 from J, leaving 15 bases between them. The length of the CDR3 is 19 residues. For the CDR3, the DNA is TGTGCCAGCAGTTTAGCGCTTTTTGGTGGGAACTCTGGGGCCAACGTCCTGACTTTC. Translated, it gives CASSLALFGGNSGANVLTF.

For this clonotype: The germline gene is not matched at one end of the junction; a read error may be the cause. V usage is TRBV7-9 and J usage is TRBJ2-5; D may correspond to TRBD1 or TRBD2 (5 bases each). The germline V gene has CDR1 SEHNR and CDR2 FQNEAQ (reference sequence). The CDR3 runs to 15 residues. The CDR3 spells CASSSQTGHQETQYF. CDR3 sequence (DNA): TGTGCCAGTAGCTCACAGACGGGGCACCAAGAGACCCAGTACTTC.

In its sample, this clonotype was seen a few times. The chain's CDR3 is CASSLGGKGANVLTF. CDR3 DNA: TGTGCCAGCAGTCTAGGGGGGAAAGGGGCCAACGTCCTGACTTTC. This chain connects TRBV28 to TRBJ2-6; D could derive from TRBD1 or TRBD2 (6 bases each). The germline V gene encodes CDR1 MDHEN and CDR2 SYDVKM. Trimming stripped 5 bases from V and 4 bases from J, with 12 bases between. This CDR3 comprises 15 residues.

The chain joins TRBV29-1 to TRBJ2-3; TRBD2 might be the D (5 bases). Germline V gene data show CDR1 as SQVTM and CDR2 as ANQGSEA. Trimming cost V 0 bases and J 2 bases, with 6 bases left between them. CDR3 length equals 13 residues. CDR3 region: CSVEERATDTQYF. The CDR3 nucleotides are TGCAGCGTTGAAGAGCGGGCCACAGATACGCAGTATTTT.

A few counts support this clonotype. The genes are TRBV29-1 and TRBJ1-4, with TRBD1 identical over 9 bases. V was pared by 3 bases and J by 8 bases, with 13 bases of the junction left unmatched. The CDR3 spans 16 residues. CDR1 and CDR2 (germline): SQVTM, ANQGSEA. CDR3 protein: CSVEGHRGPAGEKLFF. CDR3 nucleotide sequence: TGCAGCGTTGAGGGACACAGGGGGCCGGCGGGCGAAAAACTGTTTTTT.

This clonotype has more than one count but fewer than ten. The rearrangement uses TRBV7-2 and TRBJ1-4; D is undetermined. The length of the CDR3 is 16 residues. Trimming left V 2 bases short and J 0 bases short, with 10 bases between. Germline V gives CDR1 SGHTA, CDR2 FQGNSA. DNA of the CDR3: TGTGCCAGCAGCTTAATGTCAGTGGCAACTAATGAAAAACTGTTTTTT. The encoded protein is CASSLMSVATNEKLFF.

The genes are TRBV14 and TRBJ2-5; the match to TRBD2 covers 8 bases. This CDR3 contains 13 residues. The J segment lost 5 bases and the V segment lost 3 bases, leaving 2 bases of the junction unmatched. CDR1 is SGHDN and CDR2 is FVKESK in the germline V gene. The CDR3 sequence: CASSHSGGETQYF. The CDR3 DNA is TGTGCCAGCAGCCACTCGGGAGGGGAGACCCAGTACTTC.

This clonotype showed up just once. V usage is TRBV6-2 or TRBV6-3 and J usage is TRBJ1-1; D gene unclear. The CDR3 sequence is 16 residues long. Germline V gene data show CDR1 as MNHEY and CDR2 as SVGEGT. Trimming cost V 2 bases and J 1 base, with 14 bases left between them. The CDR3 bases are TGTGCCAGCAGTTACCTCGCTTTTAGGGCGAACACTGAAGCTTTCTTT. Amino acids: CASSYLAFRANTEAFF.

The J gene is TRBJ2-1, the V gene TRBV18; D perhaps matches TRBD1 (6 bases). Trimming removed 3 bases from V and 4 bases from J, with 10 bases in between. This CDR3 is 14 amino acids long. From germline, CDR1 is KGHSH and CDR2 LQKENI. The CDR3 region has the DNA TGTGCCAGCTCACCCTCGGACAGATACAATGAGCAGTTCTTC. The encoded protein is CASSPSDRYNEQFF.

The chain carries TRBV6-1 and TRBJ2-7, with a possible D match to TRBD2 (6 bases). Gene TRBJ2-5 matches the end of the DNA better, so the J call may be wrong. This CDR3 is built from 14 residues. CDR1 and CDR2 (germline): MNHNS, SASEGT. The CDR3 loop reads CASSEGAGWETQYF. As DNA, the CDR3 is TGTGCCAGCAGTGAAGGGGCGGGATGGGAGACCCAGTACTTC.